This T cell receptor beta chain was captured by sequencing in a study of Ad26.COV2.S vaccination and SARS-CoV-2 variants. For the study at large: Donor was assigned to the Ad26.COV2.S arm of trial COV1001.

The CDR3 consists of 20 residues. Stated treatment: roughly 20 received Ad26.COV2.S at low or high dose, single or two shots; roughly 5 received placebo; per-sample allocation not given. Collection of the samples took place on day 63 after the first injection of vaccine or placebo. Profiled with immunoSEQ multiplex PCR; TCRdb holds only in-frame clones, not every one. The sample holds hundreds of thousands of clones, roughly 90% seen once. Material: peripheral blood, obtained in a trial of Ad26.COV2.S vaccine versus placebo. The clonotype was recovered from a person aged 18 to 65 who received the Ad26.COV2.S COVID-19 vaccine or a placebo. V and J are TRBV21-1 and TRBJ1-1. TRBV21-1 counts as a pseudogene. CDR3 protein: CASSKPGPQQRRFGRAEAFF. DNA for the CDR3: TGTGCCAGCAGCAAGCCGGGCCCCCAACAAAGGAGGTTCGGTAGGGCTGAAGCTTTCTTT.